The sequence of this TCR beta chain was determined in a study of cytomegalovirus exposure and HLA in healthy donors. Background on the study: One earlier analysis, a look at about 179 million T cells, found some 110 million unique TCR beta sequences.

A multiplex PCR was run with 60 Vbeta primers and 13 Jbeta primers. The method was immunoSEQ multiplex PCR; TCRdb's version includes in-frame clones alone and lacks a portion of them. The sample includes around 180,000 clones, about four fifths seen only once; the top ten take approximately 0.26%. Trimming removed 0 bases from V and 2 bases from J; junction bases left unmatched: 9. The CDR3 runs to 16 residues. Germline values: CDR1 SQVTM, CDR2 ANQGSEA. Study-wide results and limits: Associated with cytomegalovirus, according to the listing, were 150 to 200 TCR beta chains.

Details on this clone: The antigen remains undetermined.

The source of this sequence is a boy aged 5-17 years in good health and CMV-seronegative. The V gene is TRBV29-1, the J gene TRBJ2-7; TRBD1 agrees at 8 bases. Sequenced material: PBMCs. DNA for the CDR3: TGCAGCGTTGAAGATGGCGGACAGGGATCGCCCTACGAGCAGTACTTC. As protein: CSVEDGGQGSPYEQYF.